This T cell receptor (beta chain) was identified in a study of blood T cell repertoires in COVID-19. About the research overall: Italy, Spain and the United States were the sources of the convalescent and acute COVID-19 samples. In each case, the material was cDNA or gDNA derived from T cells, B-cell-depleted T cells, or PBMCs.

This CDR3 has 15 residues. Germline CDR1 SNHLY, CDR2 FYNNEI. V shed 6 bases, J shed 1 base, and the junction held 4 bases outside the gene matches. As processed by the authors: Estimated nucleated cell counts came from reference gene primer amplification. Profiling relied on immunoSEQ multiplex PCR, and the TCRdb table lists in-frame clones only, not all of them. The DNA was the basis for D and trimming; V, J and clone size are from that table. The data show tens of thousands of clones, over 60% seen once. The Seattle site enrolled patients during active infection and followed them longitudinally. Sequencing was done on a sample of peripheral blood. The V call is TRBV2, the J call TRBJ2-2; TRBD2 matches at 8 bases. The clonotype was recovered from a man aged 60-69 years with COVID-19, enrolled during active disease. The CDR3 region has the DNA TGTGCCAGCAGAAGCGGGGGCCAGAACACCGGGGAGCTGTTTTTT. As protein: CASRSGGQNTGELFF. The complete variable domain, with remaining parts taken from reference TRBV2 and TRBJ2-2, reads EPEVTQTPSHQVTQMGQEVILRCVPISNHLYFYWYRQILGQKVEFLVSFYNNEISEKSEIFDDQFSVERPDGSNFTLKIRSTKLEDSAMYFCASRSGGQNTGELFFGEGSRLTVL.